The text below deals with one T cell receptor (beta chain). Its antigen remains unidentified. Within one base of it there is no much larger clone, and no base qualities were kept. Looking up the germline V gene (reference sequence) yields CDR1 GTSNPN and CDR2 SVGIG. There are 13 amino acids in the CDR3, from cysteine to phenylalanine inclusive. Only the CDR3 portion is preserved as DNA: 39 bases, with reading frame beginning at the first base. V is pruned by 5 bases and J by 4 bases, leaving 2 bases of the junction without a gene match. Ficoll-Paque density gradient centrifugation was the method used to isolate PBMCs. This sample was taken from a study of T-cell memory formation after mild COVID-19 (dated by TCRdb to the early 2020s). Concerning the study at large: TCR sequence clusters from the two donors were largely donor specific. Longitudinal TCRalpha and TCRbeta repertoire sequencing tracked T-cell clones expanding and contracting after mild COVID-19 in two donors. Two young, previously healthy adult volunteers, one female and one male, were included in the cohort. The investigation overall reported the following: SARS-CoV-2 specificity of the second-wave clones peaking on day 37 was not confirmed. Clones that contracted from day 15 to 85 showed balanced CD4/CD8 phenotypes, whereas a second wave of clones that expanded from day 15 to 37 leaned towards CD4+. Some responding clones were detected in pre-infection memory, which suggested that pre-existing cross-reactive memory T cells had joined the SARS-CoV-2 response. Only two mild cases were covered by the study, and larger cohorts that include severe cases with pre-infection samples were considered necessary. Contracting CD4+ clones were found mainly in CM and EM memory subsets, while CD8+ clones were enriched in EMRA.

The instrument given in TCRdb is Illumina NovaSeq 6000. Using 5'RACE with constant-segment primers, TCRalpha and TCRbeta cDNA libraries were constructed, with sample barcodes and unique molecular identifiers added in the process. RNA was extracted from every sample with Trizol reagent. Libraries were amplified in two PCR steps, with a second sample barcode and Illumina TruSeq adapters added in the second step. Sequencing of libraries was performed on an Illumina NovaSeq with 2 x 150 bp paired-end reads. For the original study's pipeline: Demultiplexing of reads and collapsing into UMI-guided consensus sequences were performed with migec v1.2.7. Using mixcr v2.1.11, UMI consensuses were aligned to TRA and TRB V and J templates and then assembled into clonotypes. Expanded or contracted clonotypes were those called significant by both edgeR and NoisET, with noise models trained on biological replicates. edgeR calls used a false discovery rate-adjusted p below 0.01 and a log2 fold-change threshold of 1. As an exploratory analysis of dynamics, PCA with hierarchical clustering was applied to max-normalized trajectories of the 1000 most abundant clonotypes. Each responding clone was given a CD4 or CD8 phenotype based on the CD4+ and CD8+ repertoires, which had been sequenced separately. In TCRdb, the public reads were trimmed at Q25 with fastp and aligned with MiXCR, with productive beta chains retained. Each CDR3 protein appears once, grouped with its most common genes and DNA. These V and J calls originate from TCRdb's pipeline instead of the authors' own analysis. This sample holds roughly 130,000 distinct CDR3 sequences; approximately 5.9% were observed only once. The ten largest clones represent approximately 2.1% of the sample.

The chain links TRBV30 with TRBJ2-2; TRBD1 lines up with 9 middle nucleotides. The receptor was derived from an adult woman who had mild COVID-19 (a few samples of this study predate the infection). The sample titles of this study are shuffled in the database, so cell type and time point are left out; the donor was told from shared clones. The source material was PBMCs or a T cell subset sorted from them (not recorded which). The CDR3 sequence is CAWGQGITGELFF. At the DNA level, the sequence is TGTGCCTGGGGACAGGGGATCACCGGGGAGCTGTTTTTT.